These 27 T cell receptor beta chains came from one sample sequenced in a study of T cells in Graves' hyperthyroidism and ophthalmopathy. RNA transcripts provided the source from which TCR beta CDR3 regions were amplified. Carried out on the TCR CDR3, a first-round RT-PCR used the HTBI primer set. TCRdb itself ran the multiplex PCR reads through MiXCR, one entry per CDR3 protein. The profile shows about 680,000 distinct CDR3 sequences, 30% to 40% of them singletons. Sequenced material: blood. The receptors come from a middle-aged woman with Graves' hyperthyroidism.

This clonotype was counted at least ten times. The rearrangement uses TRBV5-6 and TRBJ1-2; no clear D gene. CDR1 is SGHDT, CDR2 YYEEEE, per germline. The length of the CDR3 is 13 residues. V shed 4 bases and J shed 2 bases, with 9 bases lying between them. This chain's CDR3 is CASSPAGNYGYTF. The CDR3 DNA follows: TGTGCCAGCAGCCCCGCGGGAAACTATGGCTACACCTTC. Variable domain in full (rest from reference TRBV5-6 and TRBJ1-2): DAGVTQSPTHLIKTRGQQVTLRCSPKSGHDTVSWYQQALGQGPQFIFQYYEEEERQRGNFPDRFSGHQFPNYSSELNVNALLLGDSALYLCASSPAGNYGYTFGSGTRLTVV.

The chain combines TRBV18 with TRBJ2-5; D call uncertain. The CDR3 runs to 12 residues. Germline CDR1 and CDR2: KGHSH and LQKENI. The V end was cut by 4 bases, the J end by 2 bases, with 5 bases between. The CDR3 DNA reads as TGTGCCAGCTCACAAGAACAAGAGACCCAGTACTTC. Residues: CASSQEQETQYF. Full variable domain (outside the CDR3, taken from reference TRBV18 and TRBJ2-5): NAGVMQNPRHLVRRRGQEARLRCSPMKGHSHVYWYRQLPEEGLKFMVYLQKENIIDESGMPKERFSAEFPKEGPSILRIQQVVRGDSAAYFCASSQEQETQYFGPGTRLLVL.

This clonotype showed up just a few times. This sequence joins TRBV9 and TRBJ2-5, with 9 positions matching TRBD2. Germline-derived CDR1 and CDR2 are SGDLS and YYNGEE. This CDR3 region has 17 residues. After removal of 5 bases from V and 2 bases from J, the junction contained 13 bases not matched to a gene. The CDR3 sequence is CASSPRGSGGIQETQYF. The CDR3 DNA reads as TGTGCCAGCAGTCCCCGGGGTAGCGGGGGTATTCAAGAGACCCAGTACTTC.

Only a few counts were recorded for this clonotype. The J gene is TRBJ1-1, the V gene TRBV20-1, with no clear D. Trimming cost V 2 bases and J 1 base, with 14 bases left between them. This CDR3 contains 15 residues. Germline V CDR1 and CDR2: DFQATT, SNEGSKA (reference sequence). The CDR3 region is CSARSSGLQNTEAFF. The CDR3 DNA reads as TGCAGTGCTAGAAGCTCTGGACTCCAGAACACTGAAGCTTTCTTT.

This clonotype was found many times. The V call is TRBV19, the J call TRBJ1-1; unclear D gene. Trimming pared 3 bases from V and 1 base from J, leaving 15 bases between. The CDR3 length is 16 residues. The V gene's germline CDR1 is LNHDA and CDR2 SQIVND (reference sequence). CDR3 protein: CASSIPNRAGNTEAFF. The CDR3 DNA is TGTGCCAGTAGTATCCCCAACAGAGCAGGGAACACTGAAGCTTTCTTT.

This clonotype showed up many times. The chain joins TRBV24-1 to TRBJ2-2; 9 nucleotides align to TRBD2. The CDR3 length is 16 residues. Looked up from germline, CDR1 is KGHDR and CDR2 is SFDVKD. Trimming at V came to 4 bases and at J to 4 bases, leaving 6 bases not matched to a gene. CDR3 in amino acids: CATSDPGLAVTGELFF. CDR3 bases: TGTGCCACCAGTGACCCGGGACTAGCTGTCACCGGGGAGCTGTTTTTT.

This clonotype was seen at least ten times. The V gene is TRBV7-2, the J gene TRBJ2-7, with D maybe TRBD2 (6 bases). Germline CDR1 reads SGHTA; CDR2 reads FQGNSA. This CDR3 comprises 15 residues. V lost 2 bases and J lost 9, with 20 bases in between. Here the CDR3 DNA reads TGTGCCAGCAGCTTAAGTTCCAGCGGGTTTAACGCGCAGTACTTC. It specifies CASSLSSSGFNAQYF.

This clonotype was found a few times. This chain uses TRBV6-6 with TRBJ1-6; 11 bases match TRBD1. This CDR3 region has 13 residues. V was pared by 8 bases and J by 10 bases, with 4 bases of the junction left unmatched. Germline V gene lookup returns CDR1 MNHNY and CDR2 SVGAGI (reference sequence). As DNA, the CDR3 is TGTGCCAGCCCCGGGACAGGGGGATCACCCCTCCACTTT. Its protein is CASPGTGGSPLHF.

This clonotype has at least ten counts. V gene TRBV7-8 combines with J gene TRBJ2-7; 12 bases map to TRBD1. Per the germline V gene, CDR1 is SGHVS and CDR2 is FQNEAQ. The CDR3 contains 14 residues. The trim removed 8 bases at V and 5 bases at J, leaving 7 bases unmatched. CDR3 protein: CASGRDRGLHEQYF. The CDR3 DNA sequence: TGTGCCAGCGGAAGGGACAGGGGGCTCCACGAGCAGTACTTC.

The chain joins TRBV7-9 to TRBJ1-2; the match to TRBD1 covers 12 bases. J gave up 6 bases and V 8 bases, and 1 base lay outside the gene matches. CDR3 size: 12 residues. Germline CDR1 and CDR2: SEHNR and FQNEAQ (reference sequence). The CDR3 is CASGTGGNGYTF. CDR3 sequence (DNA): TGTGCCAGCGGGACAGGGGGCAATGGCTACACCTTC.

The genes are TRBV5-1 and TRBJ1-6; 7 bases agree with TRBD1. V lost 4 bases and J lost 5; bases outside the gene matches: 6. CDR1 is SGHRS, CDR2 YFSETQ, per germline. The CDR3 is 15 amino acids. The CDR3 bases are TGCGCCAGCAGCCTAGGACAGGCCGATAATTCACCCCTCCACTTT. Its protein is CASSLGQADNSPLHF.

The sample holds a few counts of this clonotype. This sequence joins TRBV7-2 and TRBJ1-2, with unresolved D. V lost 1 base, J lost 9 bases, and 15 bases lay in between. This CDR3 comprises 14 residues. The germline CDR1 and CDR2 sequences are SGHTA and FQGNSA. CDR3 coding DNA: TGTGCCAGCAGCTTAGTTCAGACGGGCGCGAGCTACACCTTC. Amino acids: CASSLVQTGASYTF.

The rearrangement uses TRBV20-1 and TRBJ1-4; TRBD1 matches at 7 bases. From germline, CDR1 is DFQATT and CDR2 SNEGSKA (reference sequence). V was pared by 0 bases and J by 4 bases, with 11 bases of the junction left unmatched. CDR3 length equals 17 residues. CDR3 amino acids: CSARDLRQGGFNEKLFF. CDR3 nucleotides: TGCAGTGCTAGAGATTTGAGACAGGGTGGTTTTAATGAAAAACTGTTTTTT.

On this clonotype itself: The conserved closing phenylalanine or tryptophan is absent in this CDR3, likely reflecting a read error. The chain joins TRBV19 to TRBJ1-2; 7 nucleotides agree with TRBD1. Germline lookup yields CDR1 LNHDA and CDR2 SQIVND (reference sequence). Unmatched junction bases numbered 7, after V lost 8 bases and J lost 4 bases. The CDR3 length is 13 residues. CDR3 sequence reads: CASRTGWGYGYTL. The DNA of the CDR3 is TGTGCCAGTCGGACAGGTTGGGGCTATGGCTACACCCTC.

This clonotype was detected many times. The chain couples TRBV7-9 to TRBJ1-4; no firm D call. V lost 1 base to trimming and J lost 8 bases, with 5 bases between them. There are 12 residues in the CDR3. The germline gives CDR1 SEHNR, CDR2 FQNEAQ (reference sequence). As DNA, the CDR3 is TGTGCCAGCAGCTTAGAGCCGGAAAAACTGTTTTTT. This codes for CASSLEPEKLFF.

The V call is TRBV20-1, the J call TRBJ1-2, with D possibly being TRBD1 (5 bases). V lost 0 bases and J lost 4, with 15 bases in between. This CDR3 contains 15 residues. Per the germline V gene, CDR1 is DFQATT and CDR2 is SNEGSKA (reference sequence). The CDR3 loop is CSARDLAGVAYGYTF. The CDR3 DNA reads TGCAGTGCTAGAGATCTAGCGGGGGTAGCCTATGGCTACACCTTC.

V usage is TRBV12-3 or TRBV12-4 and J usage is TRBJ1-2; possibly TRBD1 for D (5 bases). Trimming took 5 bases from V and 7 from J, leaving 8 bases between them. The CDR3 is 11 amino acids. The CDR3 sequence: CASSMGGGYTF. CDR3 in DNA: TGTGCCAGCAGTATGGGGGGTGGCTACACCTTC.

This clonotype appeared a few times. The rearrangement links TRBV25-1 to TRBJ2-3; D gene unclear. The germline V and J ends were trimmed by 1 base and 2 bases, with 4 bases remaining between them. CDR1 MGHDK and CDR2 SYGVNS come from the germline V gene. The CDR3 loop spans 13 amino acids. The CDR3, as DNA: TGTGCCAGCAGTGAATCCCCCACAGATACGCAGTATTTT. Translating gives CASSESPTDTQYF.

This clonotype has a handful of counts. The genes are TRBV7-2 and TRBJ1-6, with 8 bases identical to TRBD1. Germline V gene sequence: CDR1 SGHTA, CDR2 FQGNSA. CDR3 length: 19 residues. V lost 1 base, J lost 10 bases, and 18 bases stayed unmatched. The CDR3 region has the DNA TGTGCCAGCAGCTTAGTTTTGGCCCCCAGAGACAGGGGAGGCTCACCCCTCCACTTT. Encoded protein: CASSLVLAPRDRGGSPLHF.

The chain recombines TRBV7-2 with TRBJ2-5; D tentatively fits TRBD1 or TRBD2 (5 bases each). V lost 5 bases and J lost 0, with 16 bases in between. The CDR3 runs to 16 residues. Germline loops: CDR1 SGHTA, CDR2 FQGNSA. CDR3 protein: CASSQGVGRNQETQYF. CDR3 in DNA: TGTGCCAGCAGCCAAGGCGTGGGACGGAACCAAGAGACCCAGTACTTC.

This clonotype appeared once. A much larger clone differs from this one at a single base, so this may be a read error. The chain is built from TRBV2 and TRBJ1-2; D perhaps matches TRBD1 (5 bases). The CDR3 totals 15 residues. Germline values: CDR1 SNHLY, CDR2 FYNNEI. The CDR3 protein is CDSSLSPGRGYGYTF. CDR3 DNA sequence: TGTGACAGCAGCCTTTCTCCGGGACGAGGCTATGGCTACACCTTC.

The table lists this clonotype with a few counts. A much larger clone lies a single base off, so this may be a read error. The chain carries TRBV7-2 and TRBJ1-2, with a weak D call TRBD1 (5 bases). Deletions cut 4 bases from V and 3 bases from J, with 15 bases between. CDR3 length: 15 residues. Germline V gene sequence: CDR1 SGHTA, CDR2 FQGNSA. CDR3 region: CASSYYAGLDYGYTF. CDR3 nucleotide sequence: TGTGCCAGCAGCTACTACGCAGGGCTCGACTATGGCTACACCTTC.

This chain uses TRBV7-9 with TRBJ1-1, with D possibly being TRBD1 (5 bases). Trimming cost V 5 bases and J 2 bases, with 15 bases left between them. The CDR3 sequence is 15 residues long. Germline CDR1 and CDR2: SEHNR and FQNEAQ (reference sequence). The CDR3 loop reads CASSPSDQGNTEAFF. DNA for the CDR3: TGTGCCAGCAGCCCATCCGATCAGGGTAACACTGAAGCTTTCTTT.

The genes are TRBV29-1 and TRBJ1-1, with TRBD1 identical over 7 bases. This CDR3 region has 14 residues. V lost 3 bases and J lost 0; bases outside the gene matches: 4. CDR1 SQVTM and CDR2 ANQGSEA come from the germline V gene. This CDR3 reads CSVDPTGMNTEAFF. CDR3 nucleotide sequence: TGCAGCGTTGACCCGACAGGGATGAACACTGAAGCTTTCTTT. Full variable domain (remainder filled in from reference TRBV29-1 and TRBJ1-1): SAVISQKPSRDICQRGTSLTIQCQVDSQVTMMFWYRQQPGQSLTLIATANQGSEATYESGFVIDKFPISRPNLTFSTLTVSNMSPEDSSIYLCSVDPTGMNTEAFFGQGTRLTVV.

V usage is TRBV9 and J usage is TRBJ2-3, with no clear D. Trimming left V 3 bases short and J 6 bases short, with 8 bases between. From germline, CDR1 is SGDLS and CDR2 YYNGEE. This CDR3 region has 12 residues. The CDR3 protein is CASSGYRDTQYF. CDR3 nucleotide sequence: TGTGCCAGCAGCGGGTACCGGGATACGCAGTATTTT.

This clonotype was seen a few times. This rearrangement joins TRBV5-4 to TRBJ2-7; 10 bases align to TRBD1. The CDR3 length is 15 residues. Germline values: CDR1 SGHNT, CDR2 YYREEE (reference sequence). The V and J ends lost 4 bases and 5 bases, in that order; junction bases with no gene match: 9. The CDR3 region is CASSPRDRGYHEQYF. The CDR3 DNA follows: TGTGCCAGCAGCCCCCGGGACAGGGGATACCACGAGCAGTACTTC.

This clonotype was recorded at least ten times. The V call is TRBV7-8, the J call TRBJ1-5; weak D call: TRBD1 (5 bases). Trimming shortened V by 5 bases and J by 4 bases, and 15 bases separated the two germline ends. Germline CDR1 reads SGHVS; CDR2 reads FQNEAQ. The CDR3 spans 15 residues. This chain's CDR3 is CASSPNGGGNQPQHF. CDR3 nucleotide sequence: TGTGCCAGCAGCCCCAACGGTGGGGGAAATCAGCCCCAGCATTTT.